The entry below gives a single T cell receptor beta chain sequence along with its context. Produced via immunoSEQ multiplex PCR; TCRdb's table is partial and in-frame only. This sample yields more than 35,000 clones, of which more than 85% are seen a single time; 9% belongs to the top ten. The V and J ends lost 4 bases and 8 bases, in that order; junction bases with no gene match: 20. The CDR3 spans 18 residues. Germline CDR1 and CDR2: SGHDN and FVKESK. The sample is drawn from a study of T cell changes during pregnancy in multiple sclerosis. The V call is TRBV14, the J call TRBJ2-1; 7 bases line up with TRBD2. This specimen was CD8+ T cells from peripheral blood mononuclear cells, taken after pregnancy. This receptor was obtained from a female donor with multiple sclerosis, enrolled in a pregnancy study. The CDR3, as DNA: TGTGCCAGCAGCCCCTCCCCCACCCAAGCGGGAAGTTTCGATGAGCAGTTCTTC. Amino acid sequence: CASSPSPTQAGSFDEQFF.